The entry below describes one T cell receptor beta chain. This specimen comes from a study of shared clonotypes between healthy human individuals. Data came from immunoSEQ multiplex PCR; TCRdb stores just in-frame clones and leaves some out. The data contain about 1.1 million clones, about 84% of them singletons. Germline V CDR1 and CDR2: SGHDT, YYEEEE. Deletions cut 6 bases from V and 3 bases from J, with 16 bases between. This CDR3 spans 14 amino acids. It was into CD45RA+ naive and CD45RA-negative memory subsets that the CD4+ cells were split. Specimen: memory CD4+ T cells from PBMCs. Noted subset: CD45RA-negative fraction. This TCR was sampled from a young man in good health. Some clones in this sample may be carry-over from other donors' samples. The rearrangement joins TRBV5-6 to TRBJ2-7, with D perhaps matching TRBD1 (6 bases). The CDR3 is CASTLRDTVYEQYF. As DNA, the CDR3 is TGTGCCAGCACCCTCCGGGACACCGTCTACGAGCAGTACTTC.